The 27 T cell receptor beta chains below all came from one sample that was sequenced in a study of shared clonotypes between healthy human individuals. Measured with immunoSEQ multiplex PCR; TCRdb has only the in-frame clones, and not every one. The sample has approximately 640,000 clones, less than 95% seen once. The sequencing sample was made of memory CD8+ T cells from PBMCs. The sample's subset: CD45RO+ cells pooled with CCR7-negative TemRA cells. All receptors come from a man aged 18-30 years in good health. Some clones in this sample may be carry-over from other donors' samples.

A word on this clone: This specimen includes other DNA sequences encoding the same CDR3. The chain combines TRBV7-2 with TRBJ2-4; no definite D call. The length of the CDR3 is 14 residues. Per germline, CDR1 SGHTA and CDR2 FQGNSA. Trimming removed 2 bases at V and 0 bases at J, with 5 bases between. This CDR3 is CASSLRGAKNIQYF. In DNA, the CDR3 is TGTGCCAGCAGCTTAAGAGGAGCCAAAAACATTCAGTACTTC.

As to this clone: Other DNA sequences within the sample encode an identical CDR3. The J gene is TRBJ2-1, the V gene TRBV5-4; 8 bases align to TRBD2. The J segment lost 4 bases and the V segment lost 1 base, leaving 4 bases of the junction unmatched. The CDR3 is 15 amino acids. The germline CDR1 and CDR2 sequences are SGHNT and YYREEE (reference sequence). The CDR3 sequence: CASSLKRELYNEQFF. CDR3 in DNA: TGTGCCAGCAGCTTGAAGCGGGAGTTGTACAATGAGCAGTTCTTC.

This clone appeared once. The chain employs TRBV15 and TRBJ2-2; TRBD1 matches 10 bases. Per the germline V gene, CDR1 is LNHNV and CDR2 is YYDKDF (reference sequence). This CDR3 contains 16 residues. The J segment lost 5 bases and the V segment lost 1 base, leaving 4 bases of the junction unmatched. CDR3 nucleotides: TGTGCCACCAGCAGAGGGGACAGGGGAGTAACCGGGGAGCTGTTTTTT. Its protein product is CATSRGDRGVTGELFF.

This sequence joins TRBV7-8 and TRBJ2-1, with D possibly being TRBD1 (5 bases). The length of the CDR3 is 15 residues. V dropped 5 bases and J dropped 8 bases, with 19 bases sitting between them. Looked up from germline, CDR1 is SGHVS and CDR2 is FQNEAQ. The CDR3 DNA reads TGTGCCAGCAGCCACCCACCCTTAGGGGTCGATGAGCAGTTCTTC. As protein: CASSHPPLGVDEQFF.

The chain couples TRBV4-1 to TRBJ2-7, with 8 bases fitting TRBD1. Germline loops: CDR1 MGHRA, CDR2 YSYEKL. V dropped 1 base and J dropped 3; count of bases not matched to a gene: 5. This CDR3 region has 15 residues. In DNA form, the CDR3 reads TGCGCCAGCAGCCAAGTATTGGGACAGGTCTACGAGCAGTACTTC. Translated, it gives CASSQVLGQVYEQYF.

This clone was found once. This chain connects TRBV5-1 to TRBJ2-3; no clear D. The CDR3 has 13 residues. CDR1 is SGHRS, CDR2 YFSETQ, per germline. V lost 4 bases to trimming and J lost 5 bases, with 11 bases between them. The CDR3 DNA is TGCGCCAGCAGCGGGCGCTCCGGAGATACGCAGTATTTT. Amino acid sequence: CASSGRSGDTQYF.

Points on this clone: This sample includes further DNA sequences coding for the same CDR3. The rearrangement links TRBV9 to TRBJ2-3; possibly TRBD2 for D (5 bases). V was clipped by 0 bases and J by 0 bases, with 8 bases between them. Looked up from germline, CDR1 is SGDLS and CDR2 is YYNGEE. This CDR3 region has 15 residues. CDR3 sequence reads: CASSVGSGSTDTQYF. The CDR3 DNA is TGTGCCAGCAGCGTAGGAAGCGGAAGCACAGATACGCAGTATTTT.

The CDR3: CASSLTPTDTQYF. In nucleotides, the CDR3 is TGTGCCAGCAGCTTAACCCCAACAGATACGCAGTATTTT. This sequence joins TRBV7-7 and TRBJ2-3; D call uncertain. CDR1 is SSHAT and CDR2 is FNYEAQ in the germline V gene (reference sequence). The CDR3 extends over 13 amino acids. V dropped 2 bases and J dropped 3 bases, with 6 bases sitting between them.

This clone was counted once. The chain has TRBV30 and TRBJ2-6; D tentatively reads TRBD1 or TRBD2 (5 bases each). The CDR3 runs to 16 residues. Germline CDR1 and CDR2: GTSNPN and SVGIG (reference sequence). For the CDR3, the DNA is TGTGCTCGGGGCAGCCCGCTTTTCTCTGGGGCCAACGTCCTGACTTTC. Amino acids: CARGSPLFSGANVLTF.

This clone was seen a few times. Written as DNA, the CDR3 is TGTGCCAGCAGCGGCTGGACAGGGGTAGACACTGAAGCTTTCTTT. As protein: CASSGWTGVDTEAFF. The gene calls are TRBV5-4 and TRBJ1-1, with 9 bases that match TRBD1. The germline V gene encodes CDR1 SGHNT and CDR2 YYREEE (reference sequence). The CDR3 totals 15 residues. With V trimmed by 4 bases and J by 3 bases, 7 bases remained unmatched.

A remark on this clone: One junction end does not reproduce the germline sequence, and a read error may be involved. CDR3 sequence: CASSLVSSTGLHF. The DNA of the CDR3 is TGTGCCAGCAGCTTGGTTTCTTCGACAGGTCTTCACTTC. The rearrangement joins TRBV5-6 to TRBJ2-7; possible D gene TRBD1, 6 bases. The CDR3 is 13 amino acids. In germline, CDR1 is SGHDT, CDR2 YYEEEE.

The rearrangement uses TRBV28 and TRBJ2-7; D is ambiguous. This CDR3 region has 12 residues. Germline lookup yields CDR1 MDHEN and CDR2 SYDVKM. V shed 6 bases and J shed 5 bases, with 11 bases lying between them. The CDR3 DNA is TGTGCCAGCAGGCCAGGCGTCCACGAGCAGTACTTC. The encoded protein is CASRPGVHEQYF.

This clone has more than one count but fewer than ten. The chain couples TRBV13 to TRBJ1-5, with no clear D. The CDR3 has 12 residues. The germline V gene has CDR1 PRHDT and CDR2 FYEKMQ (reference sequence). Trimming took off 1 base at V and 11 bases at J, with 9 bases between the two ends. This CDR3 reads CASSLDPQAQHF. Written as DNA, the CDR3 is TGTGCCAGCAGCTTAGACCCGCAGGCCCAGCATTTT.

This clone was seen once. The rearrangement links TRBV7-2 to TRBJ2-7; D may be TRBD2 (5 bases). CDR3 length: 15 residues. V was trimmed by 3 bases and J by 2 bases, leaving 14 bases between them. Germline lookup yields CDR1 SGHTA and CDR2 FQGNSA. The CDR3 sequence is CASSFSSEGTYEQYF. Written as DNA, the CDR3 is TGTGCCAGCAGCTTCTCAAGCGAGGGAACCTACGAGCAGTACTTC.

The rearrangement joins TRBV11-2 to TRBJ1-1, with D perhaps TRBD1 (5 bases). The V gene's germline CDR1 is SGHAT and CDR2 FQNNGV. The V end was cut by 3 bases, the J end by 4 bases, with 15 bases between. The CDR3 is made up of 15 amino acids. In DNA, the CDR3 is TGTGCCAGCAGCTTCGGGGACCAGTGGGGCACTGAAGCTTTCTTT. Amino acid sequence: CASSFGDQWGTEAFF.

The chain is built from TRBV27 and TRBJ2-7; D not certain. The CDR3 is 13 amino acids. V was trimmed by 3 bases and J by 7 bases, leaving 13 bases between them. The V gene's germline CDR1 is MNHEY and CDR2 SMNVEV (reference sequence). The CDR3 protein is CASSFLTPKEQYF. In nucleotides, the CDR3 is TGTGCCAGCAGTTTCCTGACCCCCAAGGAGCAGTACTTC.

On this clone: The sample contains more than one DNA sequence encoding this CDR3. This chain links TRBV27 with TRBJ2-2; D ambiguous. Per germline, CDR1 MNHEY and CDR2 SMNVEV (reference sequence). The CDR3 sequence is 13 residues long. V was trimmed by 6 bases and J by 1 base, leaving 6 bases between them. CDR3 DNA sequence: TGTGCCAGCAGCCCCAGGAACACCGGGGAGCTGTTTTTT. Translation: CASSPRNTGELFF.

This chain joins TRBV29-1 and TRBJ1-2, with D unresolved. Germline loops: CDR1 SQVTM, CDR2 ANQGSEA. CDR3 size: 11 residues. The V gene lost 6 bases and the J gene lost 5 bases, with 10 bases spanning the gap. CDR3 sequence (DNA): TGCAGCGTAGTCGGGATTTATGGCTACACCTTC. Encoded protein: CSVVGIYGYTF.

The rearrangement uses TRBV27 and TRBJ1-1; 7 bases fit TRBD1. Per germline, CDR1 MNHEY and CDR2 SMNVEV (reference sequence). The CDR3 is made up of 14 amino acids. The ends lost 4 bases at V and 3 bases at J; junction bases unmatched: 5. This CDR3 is CASSSGGRYTEAFF. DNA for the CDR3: TGTGCCAGCAGTTCAGGGGGGAGGTACACTGAAGCTTTCTTT.

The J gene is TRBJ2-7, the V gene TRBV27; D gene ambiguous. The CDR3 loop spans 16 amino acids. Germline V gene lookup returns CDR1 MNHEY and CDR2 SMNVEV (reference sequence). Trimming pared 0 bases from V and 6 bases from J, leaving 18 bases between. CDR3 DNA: TGTGCCAGCAGTTTATCGGCCGGCAGCCTTGTCGTCGAGCAGTACTTC. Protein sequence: CASSLSAGSLVVEQYF.

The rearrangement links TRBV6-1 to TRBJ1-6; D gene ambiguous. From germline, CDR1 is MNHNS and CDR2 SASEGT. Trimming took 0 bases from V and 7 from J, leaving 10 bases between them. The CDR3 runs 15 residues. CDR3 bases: TGTGCCAGCAGTGAAGCGGCAACGGTGAATTCACCCCTCCACTTT. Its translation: CASSEAATVNSPLHF.

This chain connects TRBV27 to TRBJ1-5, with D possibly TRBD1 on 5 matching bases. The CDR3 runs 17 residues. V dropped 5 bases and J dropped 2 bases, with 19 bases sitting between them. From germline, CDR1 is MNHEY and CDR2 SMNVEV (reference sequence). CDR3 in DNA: TGTGCCAGCAGTCCACAGACGACAGCGTGGGGCAATCAGCCCCAGCATTTT. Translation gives CASSPQTTAWGNQPQHF.

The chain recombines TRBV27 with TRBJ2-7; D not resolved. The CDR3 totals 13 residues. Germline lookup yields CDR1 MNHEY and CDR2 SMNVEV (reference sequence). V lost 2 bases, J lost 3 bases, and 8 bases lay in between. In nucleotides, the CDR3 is TGTGCCAGCAGTTTACACTCCCACTACGAGCAGTACTTC. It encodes CASSLHSHYEQYF.

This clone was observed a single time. CDR3 region: CASSQRLANDYEQYF. DNA of the CDR3: TGTGCCAGCAGTCAAAGACTAGCGAATGACTACGAGCAGTACTTC. This chain links TRBV28 with TRBJ2-7; 8 bases are a match to TRBD2. CDR3 length equals 15 residues. V lost 5 bases to trimming and J lost 3 bases; unmatched junction nucleotides: 9. CDR1 MDHEN and CDR2 SYDVKM come from the germline V gene. The variable domain in full, completed from reference TRBV28 and TRBJ2-7, reads DVKVTQSSRYLVKRTGEKVFLECVQDMDHENMFWYRQDPGLGLRLIYFSYDVKMKEKGDIPEGYSVSREKKERFSLILESASTNQTSMYLCASSQRLANDYEQYFGPGTRLTVT.

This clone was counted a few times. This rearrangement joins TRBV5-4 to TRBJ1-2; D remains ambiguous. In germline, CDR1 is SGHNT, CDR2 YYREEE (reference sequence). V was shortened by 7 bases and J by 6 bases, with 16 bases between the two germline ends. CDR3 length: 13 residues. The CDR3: CASAPRAVHGYTF. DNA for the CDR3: TGTGCCAGCGCGCCACGGGCAGTGCATGGCTACACCTTC.

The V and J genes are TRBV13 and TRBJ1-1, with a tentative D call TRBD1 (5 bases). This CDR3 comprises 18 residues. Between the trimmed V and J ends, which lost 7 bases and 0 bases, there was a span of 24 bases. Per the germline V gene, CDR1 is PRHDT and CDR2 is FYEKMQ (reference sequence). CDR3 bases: TGTGCCAGCACCGCAACACACCTCGCGACAGAACTGAACACTGAAGCTTTCTTT. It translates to CASTATHLATELNTEAFF.

The CDR3 loop is CASSSGTNSYEQYF. The CDR3 nucleotides read TGTGCCAGCAGCTCCGGGACAAATTCCTACGAGCAGTACTTC. This chain links TRBV7-9 with TRBJ2-7; tentatively, D is TRBD1 (6 bases). The CDR3 sequence is 14 residues long. Trimming took off 4 bases at V and 1 base at J, with 11 bases between the two ends. CDR1 is SEHNR, CDR2 FQNEAQ, per germline (reference sequence). The entire variable domain, with the rest obtained from reference TRBV7-9 and TRBJ2-7, is as follows: DTGVSQNPRHKITKRGQNVTFRCDPISEHNRLYWYRQTLGQGPEFLTYFQNEAQLEKSRLLSDRFSAERPKGSFSTLEIQRTEQGDSAMYLCASSSGTNSYEQYFGPGTRLTVT.